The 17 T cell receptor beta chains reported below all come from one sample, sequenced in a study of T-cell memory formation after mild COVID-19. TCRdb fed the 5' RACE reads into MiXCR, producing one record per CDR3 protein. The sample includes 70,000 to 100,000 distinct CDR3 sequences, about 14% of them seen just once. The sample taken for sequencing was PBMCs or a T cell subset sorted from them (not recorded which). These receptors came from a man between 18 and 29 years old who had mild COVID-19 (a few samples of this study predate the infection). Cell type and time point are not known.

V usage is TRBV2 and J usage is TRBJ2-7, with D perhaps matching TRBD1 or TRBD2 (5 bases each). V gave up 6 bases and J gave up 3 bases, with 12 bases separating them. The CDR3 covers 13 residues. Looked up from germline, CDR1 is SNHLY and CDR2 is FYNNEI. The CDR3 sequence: CASRGVPDYEQYF. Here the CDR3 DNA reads TGTGCCAGCAGGGGGGTACCAGACTACGAGCAGTACTTC.

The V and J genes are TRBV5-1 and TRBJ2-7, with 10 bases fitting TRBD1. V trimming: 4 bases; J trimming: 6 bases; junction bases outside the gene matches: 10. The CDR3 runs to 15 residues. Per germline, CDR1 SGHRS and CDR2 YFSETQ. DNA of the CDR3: TGCGCCAGCAGCCCAAGAGGGACAGGGGTAGGCGAGCAGTACGTC. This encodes CASSPRGTGVGEQYV.

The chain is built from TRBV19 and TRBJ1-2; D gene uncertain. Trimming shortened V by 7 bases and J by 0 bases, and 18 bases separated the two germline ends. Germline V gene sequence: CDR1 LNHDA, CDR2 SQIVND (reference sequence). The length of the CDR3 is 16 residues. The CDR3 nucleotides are TGTGCCAGTATCCCCCTCCGGGGATTAGCTAACTATGGCTACACCTTC. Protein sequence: CASIPLRGLANYGYTF.

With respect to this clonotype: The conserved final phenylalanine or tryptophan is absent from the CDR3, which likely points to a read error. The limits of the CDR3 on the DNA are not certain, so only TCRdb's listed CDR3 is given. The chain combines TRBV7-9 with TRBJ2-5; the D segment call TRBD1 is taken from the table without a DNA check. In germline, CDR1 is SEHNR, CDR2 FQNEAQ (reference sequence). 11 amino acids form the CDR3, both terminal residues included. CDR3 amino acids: CASSWGTGQEV.

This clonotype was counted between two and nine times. The CDR3 DNA sequence: TGTGCCAGCAGTTTATCGAGGTGGCCGGGACTAGCGGGGGGGGGAGATACGCAGTATTTT. Residues: CASSLSRWPGLAGGGDTQYF. The V gene is TRBV27, the J gene TRBJ2-3, with 16 bases matching TRBD2. Trimming removed 0 bases from V and 5 bases from J; junction bases left unmatched: 11. The germline CDR1 and CDR2 sequences are MNHEY and SMNVEV (reference sequence). This CDR3 spans 20 amino acids.

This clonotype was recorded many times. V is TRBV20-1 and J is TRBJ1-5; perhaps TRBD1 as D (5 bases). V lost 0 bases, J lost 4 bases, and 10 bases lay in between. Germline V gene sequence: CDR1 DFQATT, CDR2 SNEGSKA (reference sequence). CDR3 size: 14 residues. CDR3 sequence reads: CSARDGAENQPQHF. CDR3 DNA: TGCAGTGCTAGAGACGGGGCAGAGAATCAGCCCCAGCATTTT.

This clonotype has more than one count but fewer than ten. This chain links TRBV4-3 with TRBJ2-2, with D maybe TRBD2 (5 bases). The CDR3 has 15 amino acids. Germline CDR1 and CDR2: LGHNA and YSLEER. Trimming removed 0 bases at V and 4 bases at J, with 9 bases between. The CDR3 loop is CASSQDDYPTGELFF. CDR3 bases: TGCGCCAGCAGCCAAGATGACTACCCCACCGGGGAGCTGTTTTTT.

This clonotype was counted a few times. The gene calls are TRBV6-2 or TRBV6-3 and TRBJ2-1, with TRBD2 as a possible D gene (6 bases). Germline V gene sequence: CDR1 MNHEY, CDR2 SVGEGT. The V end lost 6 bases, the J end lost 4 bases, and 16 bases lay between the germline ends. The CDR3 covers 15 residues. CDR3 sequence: CASSFRDSVYNEQFF. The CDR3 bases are TGTGCCAGCAGCTTCCGGGACTCCGTATACAATGAGCAGTTCTTC.

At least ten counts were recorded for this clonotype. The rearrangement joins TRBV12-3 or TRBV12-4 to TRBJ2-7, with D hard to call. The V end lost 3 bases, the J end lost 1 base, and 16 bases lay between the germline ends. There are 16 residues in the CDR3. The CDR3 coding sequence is TGTGCCAGCAGTTTCAGGTCTGGGGAAGGGTCCTACGAGCAGTACTTC. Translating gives CASSFRSGEGSYEQYF.

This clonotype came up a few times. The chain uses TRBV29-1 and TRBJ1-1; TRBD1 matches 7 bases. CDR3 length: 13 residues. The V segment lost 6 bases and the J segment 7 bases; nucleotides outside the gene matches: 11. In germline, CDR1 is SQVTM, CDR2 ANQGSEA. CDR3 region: CSVQVGTANEAFF. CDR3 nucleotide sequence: TGCAGCGTACAGGTAGGGACAGCAAATGAAGCTTTCTTT.

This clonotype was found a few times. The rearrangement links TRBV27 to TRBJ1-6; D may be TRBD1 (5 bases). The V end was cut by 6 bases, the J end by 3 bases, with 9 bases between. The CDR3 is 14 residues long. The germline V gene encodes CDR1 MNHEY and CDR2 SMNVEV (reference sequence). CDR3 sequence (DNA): TGTGCCAGCAGGCTCGGGGGCTATAATTCACCCCTCCACTTT. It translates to CASRLGGYNSPLHF.

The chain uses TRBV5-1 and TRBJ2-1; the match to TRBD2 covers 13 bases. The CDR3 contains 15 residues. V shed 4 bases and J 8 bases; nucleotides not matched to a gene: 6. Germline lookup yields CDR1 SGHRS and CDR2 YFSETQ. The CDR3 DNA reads TGCGCCAGCAGCCAAACTAGCGGGGGGGCCTATGAGCAGTTCTTC. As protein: CASSQTSGGAYEQFF.

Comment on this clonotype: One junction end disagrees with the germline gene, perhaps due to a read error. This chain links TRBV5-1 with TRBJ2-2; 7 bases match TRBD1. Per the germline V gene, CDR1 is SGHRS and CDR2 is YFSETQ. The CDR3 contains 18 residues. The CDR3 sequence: CAISLALAGTALTGELFF. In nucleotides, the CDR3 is TGCGCCATCAGCTTGGCCCTGGCTGGGACAGCGCTTACCGGGGAGCTGTTTTTT.

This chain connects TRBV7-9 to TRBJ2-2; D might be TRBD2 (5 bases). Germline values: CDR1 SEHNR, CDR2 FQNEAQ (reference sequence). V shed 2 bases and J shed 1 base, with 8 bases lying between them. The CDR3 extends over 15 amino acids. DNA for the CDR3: TGTGCCAGCAGCTTACGGGGAAAGAACACCGGGGAGCTGTTTTTT. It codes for CASSLRGKNTGELFF.

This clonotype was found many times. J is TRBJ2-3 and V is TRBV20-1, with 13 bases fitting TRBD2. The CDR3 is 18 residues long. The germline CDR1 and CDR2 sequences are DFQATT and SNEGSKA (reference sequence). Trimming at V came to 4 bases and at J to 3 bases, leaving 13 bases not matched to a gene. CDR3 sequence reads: CSATRTSGGPFLTDTQYF. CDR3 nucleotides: TGCAGTGCTACGAGGACTAGCGGGGGTCCCTTCTTGACAGATACGCAGTATTTT.

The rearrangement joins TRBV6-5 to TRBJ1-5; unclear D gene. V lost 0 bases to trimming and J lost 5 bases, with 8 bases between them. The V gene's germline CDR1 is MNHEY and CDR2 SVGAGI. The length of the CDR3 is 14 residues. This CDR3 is CASSYSGGYQPQHF. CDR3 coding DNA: TGTGCCAGCAGTTACTCGGGCGGCTATCAGCCCCAGCATTTT.

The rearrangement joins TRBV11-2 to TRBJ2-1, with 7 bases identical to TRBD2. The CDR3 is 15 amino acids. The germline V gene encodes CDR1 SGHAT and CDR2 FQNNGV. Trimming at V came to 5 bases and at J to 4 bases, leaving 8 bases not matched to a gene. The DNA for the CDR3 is TGTGCCAGCAGCCTCGAGTGGGGGGGGTACAATGAGCAGTTCTTC. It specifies CASSLEWGGYNEQFF.